The T cell receptor beta chain under discussion was sequenced for a study of blood T cells in healthy people across ages. Study-wide findings and caveats: Changes in expanded clonotypes were possibly confounded, as the CMV status of donors was unknown.

This clonotype was seen more than once but under ten times. Its antigen is unidentified. Per individual sample, total RNA of at least 5 micrograms was extracted. J gave up 7 bases and V 6 bases, and 12 bases lay outside the gene matches. Germline V CDR1 and CDR2: DFQATT, SNEGSKA (reference sequence). The CDR3 loop spans 15 amino acids. Together with a sample-barcoded 5' primer, a J-beta primer mix was included in a second PCR lasting about 6 to 11 cycles. MiXCR, applied by TCRdb to the 5' RACE reads, yields one record per CDR3 protein. The sample contains some 1 million distinct CDR3 sequences, roughly 45% of which appear only once.

The TCR sequence derives from a woman aged 60-75 years in good health. The source material was blood. This sequence joins TRBV20-1 and TRBJ2-1; the match to TRBD2 covers 10 bases. The CDR3 is CSALPLAGVSNEQFF. In DNA, the CDR3 is TGCAGTGCCCTACCCCTAGCGGGAGTAAGTAATGAGCAGTTCTTC.